A selection of T cell receptor beta chains follows, all from one sample in a study of T cells after yellow fever vaccination. TCRdb ran MiXCR on the 5' RACE reads and lists one entry per CDR3 protein. The repertoire holds 300,000 to 350,000 distinct CDR3 sequences, roughly 4.3% seen once, with approximately 19% in the top ten. The input for sequencing was PBMCs, taken 15 days after the yellow fever booster vaccination. These TCRs come from a young man who received the YFV17D yellow fever vaccine. The CDR3 runs from the conserved cysteine through the conserved F or W. A D gene is named only where the DNA matches it firmly. Rows may omit the clone size; those that give it use once, few, many or a size class.

CDR3 DNA,CDR3 protein,V gene,J gene,D gene,clone size
TGTGCCTGGAGTGTACGAACGGCGAGTTCGGGCACAGATACGCAGTATTTT,CAWSVRTASSGTDTQYF,TRBV30,TRBJ2-3,NA,NA
TGCAGTGTTTCAGCGGGCGCTCCTGGAGATACGCAGTATTTT,CSVSAGAPGDTQYF,TRBV20-1,TRBJ2-3,NA,NA
TGCGCCAGCAGCCTAGTTCGACAGGGTGCTAACACAGATACGCAGTATTTT,CASSLVRQGANTDTQYF,TRBV5-1,TRBJ2-3,TRBD1,NA
TGCAGTGCTTCGGAGACAGCGAACACTGAAGCTTTCTTT,CSASETANTEAFF,TRBV20-1,TRBJ1-1,NA,many
TGTGCCAGCAGCTTCTCCCAAGCGGATTCACCCCTCCACTTT,CASSFSQADSPLHF,TRBV7-6,TRBJ1-6,NA,many
TGCAGTGCTAAAAGACAGCTCTCCTACGAGCAGTACTTC,CSAKRQLSYEQYF,TRBV20-1,TRBJ2-7,NA,NA
TGTGCCAGCAGCCCGCGGGAAACGAACTACGAGCAGTACTTC,CASSPRETNYEQYF,TRBV14,TRBJ2-7,NA,NA
TGCGCCAGCAGCCAAGTTTGGGCCTGGGGGGATGAAAAACTGTTTTTT,CASSQVWAWGDEKLFF,TRBV4-3,TRBJ1-4,NA,NA
TGCAGCGTTGCTCCGGGGGGGAAAGAGACCCAGTACTTC,CSVAPGGKETQYF,TRBV29-1,TRBJ2-5,TRBD2,many
TGTGCCAGCAGCGTAGCAGCGGGAGTGGGCAATGAGCAGTTCTTC,CASSVAAGVGNEQFF,TRBV9,TRBJ2-1,TRBD2,many
TGTGCCAGCAGTTTCCGGGACAGGGGTACCACAGATACGCAGTATTTT,CASSFRDRGTTDTQYF,TRBV12-3/TRBV12-4,TRBJ2-3,TRBD1,NA
TGTGCCAGCAGCGTAGTTGACAGCCCCTACAATGAGCAGTTCTTC,CASSVVDSPYNEQFF,TRBV9,TRBJ2-1,NA,few
TGTGCCAGCAGCTTAAACCCGGACAGGGGGCTAACTAACTATGGCTACACCTTC,CASSLNPDRGLTNYGYTF,TRBV6-5,TRBJ1-2,TRBD1,many
TGTGCCAGCAGACTATCCGGAGCGGGGCGTAGCACAGATACGCAGTATTTT,CASRLSGAGRSTDTQYF,TRBV6-2/TRBV6-3,TRBJ2-3,TRBD2,few
TGCGCCAGCAGCTCGGGACAGGGGTACACTGAAGCTTTCTTT,CASSSGQGYTEAFF,TRBV5-1,TRBJ1-1,TRBD1,few
TGTGCCAGCAGTTTGGGTCCCATTGTCGGGAGACGAAATACGCAGTATTTT,CASSLGPIVGRRNTQYF,TRBV12-3/TRBV12-4,TRBJ2-3,NA,many
TGCGCCAGCAGCCAAGCTCCGGGATCCTATGGCTACACCTTC,CASSQAPGSYGYTF,TRBV4-3,TRBJ1-2,NA,NA